A single sample is the source of the 15 T cell receptor beta chains below, sequenced in a study of regulatory T cells in long-lasting Graves disease. The TCR beta library used iRepertoire HTBI primers with Arm-PCR amplification of CDR3. TCRdb itself ran the multiplex PCR reads through MiXCR, one entry per CDR3 protein. The sample gives about 500,000 distinct CDR3 sequences, under 20% of which show up once; 10% to 15% is in the top ten. Time point indicated: newly diagnosed GD, antithyroid drugs for less than 3 months. Extracted PBMC RNA gave rise to the TCR library. The sample was also linked to a second study, of T cells in Graves' hyperthyroidism and ophthalmopathy.

The sample was peripheral blood mononuclear cells (PBMCs), taken at new diagnosis, from a patient treated with antithyroid drugs. These receptors were obtained from a man between 40 and 49 years old with Graves disease.

This clonotype was observed at least ten times. This chain uses TRBV4-1 with TRBJ2-5, with 9 bases aligning to TRBD2. The CDR3 has 17 residues. The V gene end was trimmed by 0 bases and the J gene end by 4 bases; junction bases not matched to a gene: 9. Germline CDR1 reads MGHRA; CDR2 reads YSYEKL. The CDR3 sequence: CASSQDPGGRASETQYF. CDR3 DNA: TGCGCCAGCAGCCAAGATCCCGGCGGGAGGGCCTCAGAGACCCAGTACTTC.

This rearrangement joins TRBV9 to TRBJ2-2; 9 bases are shared with TRBD2. This CDR3 contains 19 residues. J lost 4 bases, V lost 4 bases, and 17 bases had no gene match. Looked up from germline, CDR1 is SGDLS and CDR2 is YYNGEE. The DNA for the CDR3 is TGTGCCAGCAGCCATCGACCGAGTAGCGGGAGATCTAGCACCGGGGAGCTGTTTTTT. Its translation is CASSHRPSSGRSSTGELFF.

This clonotype was recorded many times. The V call is TRBV28, the J call TRBJ2-7; a weak D match, TRBD1 (5 bases). The CDR3 is made up of 13 amino acids. V gave up 5 bases and J gave up 7 bases, with 15 bases separating them. The germline V gene encodes CDR1 MDHEN and CDR2 SYDVKM. CDR3 residues: CASSKDSLGEQYF. The CDR3 coding sequence is TGTGCCAGCAGTAAAGACAGCCTGGGGGAGCAGTACTTC. Full variable domain (remainder filled in from reference TRBV28 and TRBJ2-7): DVKVTQSSRYLVKRTGEKVFLECVQDMDHENMFWYRQDPGLGLRLIYFSYDVKMKEKGDIPEGYSVSREKKERFSLILESASTNQTSMYLCASSKDSLGEQYFGPGTRLTVT.

The rearrangement uses TRBV12-3 or TRBV12-4 and TRBJ1-4, with TRBD1 matching over 7 bases. The V gene end was trimmed by 6 bases and the J gene end by 12 bases; junction bases not matched to a gene: 19. CDR3 length: 16 amino acids. CDR3 coding DNA: TGTGCCAGCAGCTACAATCCTGGACAGGCTGGGGGGGAACTGTTTTTT. This gives the protein CASSYNPGQAGGELFF.

About this clonotype: A far larger clone differs by one base, so this is likely a read error. The chain is built from TRBV2 and TRBJ2-3; D not resolved. The J call may be mistaken, given a closer DNA end match to TRBJ2-1. The V gene's germline CDR1 is SNHLY and CDR2 FYNNEI. CDR3 length: 12 amino acids. The CDR3 region is CASSVEPFKQFF. CDR3 sequence (DNA): TGTGCCAGCAGTGTGGAGCCTTTTAAGCAGTTCTTC.

There are many counts of this clonotype. This chain uses TRBV6-5 with TRBJ2-7, with no clear D. The V end was cut by 2 bases, the J end by 4 bases, with 9 bases between. The length of the CDR3 is 13 residues. The germline V gene has CDR1 MNHEY and CDR2 SVGAGI. The CDR3, as DNA: TGTGCCAGCAGTTACACGTCGAATTACGAGCAGTACTTC. It translates to CASSYTSNYEQYF.

This chain connects TRBV28 to TRBJ2-7; 12 positions agree with TRBD1. The CDR3 has 14 residues. V dropped 6 bases and J dropped 6; count of bases not matched to a gene: 6. From germline, CDR1 is MDHEN and CDR2 SYDVKM. The CDR3 region has the DNA TGTGCCAGCAGACCGGGACAGGGGGCCGGCGAGCAGTACTTC. Encoded protein: CASRPGQGAGEQYF.

V gene TRBV27 combines with J gene TRBJ2-7, with 10 bases matching TRBD1. The V segment lost 3 bases and the J segment 2 bases; nucleotides outside the gene matches: 4. This CDR3 comprises 15 residues. Germline V lookup: CDR1 MNHEY, CDR2 SMNVEV (reference sequence). The CDR3 bases are TGTGCCAGCAGTTTTGCCGGGACAGGGGCCTACGAGCAGTACTTC. Translating it yields CASSFAGTGAYEQYF.

This clonotype was observed many times. The genes are TRBV20-1 and TRBJ2-7, with D tentatively TRBD1 (6 bases). Germline CDR1 is DFQATT and CDR2 is SNEGSKA (reference sequence). Trimming pared 5 bases from V and 2 bases from J, leaving 16 bases between. The CDR3 contains 14 residues. For the CDR3, the DNA is TGCAGTGCTTTGCCTCAGGGGCCAACCTACGAGCAGTACTTC. Translated, it gives CSALPQGPTYEQYF.

This sequence joins TRBV29-1 and TRBJ1-4, with a tentative D call TRBD1 (6 bases). Germline-derived CDR1 and CDR2 are SQVTM and ANQGSEA. The CDR3 runs 12 residues. V shed 6 bases and J shed 8 bases, with 13 bases lying between them. CDR3: CSVGGGGEKLFF. CDR3 nucleotide sequence: TGCAGCGTCGGAGGGGGAGGAGAAAAACTGTTTTTT.

There are many counts of this clonotype. The chain uses TRBV27 and TRBJ1-1; the D is unclear. Trimming cost V 4 bases and J 0 bases, with 6 bases left between them. This CDR3 spans 13 amino acids. Germline CDR1 MNHEY, CDR2 SMNVEV (reference sequence). The CDR3 is CASSWAVNTEAFF. In nucleotides, the CDR3 is TGTGCCAGCAGTTGGGCTGTGAACACTGAAGCTTTCTTT.

In its sample, this clonotype was seen many times. The chain couples TRBV5-6 to TRBJ1-1; TRBD1 aligns across 10 bases. From germline, CDR1 is SGHDT and CDR2 YYEEEE. This CDR3 comprises 12 residues. J was trimmed by 11 bases and V by 4 bases; bases with no gene match: 5. CDR3 region: CASSHDRGQAFF. The DNA for the CDR3 is TGTGCCAGCAGCCACGACAGGGGGCAGGCTTTCTTT.

This chain joins TRBV7-9 and TRBJ2-2, with 8 bases fitting TRBD1. Germline lookup yields CDR1 SEHNR and CDR2 FQNEAQ (reference sequence). After removal of 5 bases from V and 7 bases from J, the junction contained 9 bases not matched to a gene. The CDR3 consists of 15 residues. In DNA, the CDR3 is TGTGCCAGCAGCCCCAGGACAGGGAGAATCGGGGAGCTGTTTTTT. This gives the protein CASSPRTGRIGELFF.

This clonotype was detected many times. The V gene is TRBV28, the J gene TRBJ2-1; TRBD2 might be the D (6 bases). The CDR3 is made up of 14 amino acids. Trimming cost V 7 bases and J 5 bases, with 15 bases left between them. From germline, CDR1 is MDHEN and CDR2 SYDVKM. The CDR3 is CASTFSSVHNEQFF. The CDR3 bases are TGTGCCAGCACGTTCTCTAGCGTACACAATGAGCAGTTCTTC.

The chain couples TRBV11-2 to TRBJ2-1, with D hard to call. The CDR3 spans 14 residues. CDR1 and CDR2 (germline): SGHAT, FQNNGV. Trimming took off 5 bases at V and 0 bases at J, with 8 bases between the two ends. CDR3 region: CASSPMTSYNEQFF. The CDR3, as DNA: TGTGCCAGCAGCCCCATGACCTCCTACAATGAGCAGTTCTTC.